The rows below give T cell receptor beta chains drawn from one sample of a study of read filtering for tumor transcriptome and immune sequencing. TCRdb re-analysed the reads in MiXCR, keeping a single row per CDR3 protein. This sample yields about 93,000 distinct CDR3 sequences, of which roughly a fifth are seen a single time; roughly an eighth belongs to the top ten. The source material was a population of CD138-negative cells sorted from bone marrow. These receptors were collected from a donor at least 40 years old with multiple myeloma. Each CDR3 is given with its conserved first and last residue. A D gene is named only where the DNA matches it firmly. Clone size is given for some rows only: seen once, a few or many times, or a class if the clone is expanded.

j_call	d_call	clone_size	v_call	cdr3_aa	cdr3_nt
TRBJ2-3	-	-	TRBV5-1	CASSVPGASTDTQYF	TGCGCCAGCAGCGTACCGGGGGCTAGCACAGATACGCAGTATTTT
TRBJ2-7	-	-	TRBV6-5	CASSYGLSYEQYF	TGTGCCAGCAGTTATGGACTGAGCTACGAGCAGTACTTC
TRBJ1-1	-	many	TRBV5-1	CASSAHGDTEAFF	TGCGCCAGCAGCGCCCACGGGGACACTGAAGCTTTCTTT
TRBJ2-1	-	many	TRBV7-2	CASSLGSGSSYNEQFF	TGTGCCAGCAGCTTAGGATCTGGGTCCTCCTACAATGAGCAGTTCTTC
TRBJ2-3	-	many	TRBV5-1	CASSRGQEDNTQYF	TGCGCCAGCAGCCGGGGGCAGGAGGATAATACGCAGTATTTT
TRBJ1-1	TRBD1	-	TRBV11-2	CASSPDRGAQAFF	TGTGCCAGCAGCCCTGACAGGGGTGCCCAAGCTTTCTTT
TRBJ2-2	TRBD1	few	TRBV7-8	CASGTGQARAGELFF	TGTGCCAGCGGAACGGGACAGGCGAGGGCCGGGGAGCTGTTTTTT
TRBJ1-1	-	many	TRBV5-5	CASSFGTWNTEAFF	TGTGCCAGCAGCTTTGGGACTTGGAACACTGAAGCTTTCTTT
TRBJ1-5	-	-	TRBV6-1	CASSGRATPANQPQHF	TGTGCCAGCAGTGGTAGGGCGACGCCCGCTAATCAGCCCCAGCATTTT
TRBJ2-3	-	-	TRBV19	CASSIEARSTGTQYF	TGTGCCAGTAGTATCGAGGCCAGATCCACGGGTACGCAGTATTTT
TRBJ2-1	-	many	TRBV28	CASSFKMAVPLF	TGTGCCAGCAGTTTTAAGATGGCAGTTCCCCTCTTC
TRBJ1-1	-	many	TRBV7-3	CASSLYLNTEAFF	TGTGCCAGCAGCTTATATTTGAACACTGAAGCTTTCTTT
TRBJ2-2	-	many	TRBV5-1	CASRAGQNTGELFF	TGCGCCAGCAGAGCGGGCCAGAACACCGGGGAGCTGTTTTTT